This TCR beta chain comes out of a study of T cells after yellow fever vaccination. Note on this clonotype: Its specificity is not known.

Study-level results: Researchers report a weaker secondary response that nonetheless peaked faster, day 5 versus 15. Just a small share of clonotypes turned up in the CD4 compartment as well as the CD8 compartment. Re-detected after boosting: most primary clones, almost 98% of CD4 and 88% of CD8.

5'RACE template switching produced TCR cDNA carrying a universal primer site and UMIs. TCRdb redid the calling of the 5' RACE reads with MiXCR, one entry per CDR3 protein. The table lists hundreds of thousands of distinct CDR3 sequences, more than 8.5% of them singletons. Germline trimming cut 7 bases from V and 0 bases from J; bases unmatched to any gene: 7. The CDR3 runs 18 residues. Per the germline V gene, CDR1 is MNHEY and CDR2 is SVGEGT. The chain carries TRBV6-2 or TRBV6-3 and TRBJ2-1; 15 bases map to TRBD2. The receptor's source is a man aged 18-30 years who received the YFV17D yellow fever vaccine. The source material was PBMCs, sampled on the day of the first yellow fever vaccination. The DNA for the CDR3 is TGTGCCAGCATCTTGGGACTAGCGGGGGGTGGCTCCTACAATGAGCAGTTCTTC. Amino acids: CASILGLAGGGSYNEQFF.